Presented here are 28 T cell receptor beta chains from one specimen sequenced in a study of T cell repertoires in cytomegalovirus infection. These receptors lack a known antigen. TCRdb redid the calling of the reads with MiXCR, one entry per CDR3 protein. The sample carries around 100,000 distinct CDR3 sequences, 10% recorded once. What was sequenced was PBMCs, sequenced either directly or after in vitro stimulation (not recorded which). These receptor sequences come from a human donor in good health (CMV status not recorded). Some clones in this sample may be carry-over from other donors' samples.

This clonotype has ten or more counts. The V gene is TRBV19, the J gene TRBJ1-2; no clear D. V lost 3 bases, J lost 10 bases, and 9 bases lay in between. Germline CDR1 and CDR2: LNHDA and SQIVND (reference sequence). This CDR3 region has 11 residues. The CDR3 DNA is TGTGCCAGTAGTATGGGCACCTTCTACACCTTC. It translates to CASSMGTFYTF.

This clonotype was recorded many times. This sequence joins TRBV11-3 and TRBJ1-1; weak D call: TRBD1 (6 bases). V lost 1 base and J lost 10, with 19 bases in between. Germline loops: CDR1 SGHNT, CDR2 YENEEA. This CDR3 has 15 amino acids. CDR3 sequence: CASSLVRGREVVAFF. CDR3 coding DNA: TGTGCCAGCAGCTTAGTCAGGGGAAGAGAGGTCGTAGCTTTCTTT.

CDR3 in amino acids: CASSQEDQLNYGYTF. The CDR3, as DNA: TGCGCCAGCAGCCAAGAAGACCAGTTAAACTATGGCTACACCTTC. The chain is built from TRBV4-3 and TRBJ1-2; D gene ambiguous. From germline, CDR1 is LGHNA and CDR2 YSLEER. V was pared by 0 bases and J by 2 bases, with 10 bases between. This CDR3 region has 15 residues.

This clonotype came up a few times. V gene TRBV7-9 combines with J gene TRBJ2-5; TRBD1 agrees at 8 bases. The CDR3 length is 17 residues. Germline V lookup: CDR1 SEHNR, CDR2 FQNEAQ (reference sequence). V trimming: 5 bases; J trimming: 4 bases; junction bases outside the gene matches: 15. CDR3 DNA sequence: TGTGCCAGCAGCCAATCCCTTGACAGGGGTCAAGGAGAGACCCAGTACTTC. Translating gives CASSQSLDRGQGETQYF.

The J gene is TRBJ2-3, the V gene TRBV6-2 or TRBV6-3; D is unresolved. Per the germline V gene, CDR1 is MNHEY and CDR2 is SVGEGT. Trimming pared 0 bases from V and 4 bases from J, leaving 11 bases between. The CDR3 runs 15 residues. CDR3 DNA: TGTGCCAGCAGTTACTCCCGGGTCCTGGCAGATACGCAGTATTTT. Its translation: CASSYSRVLADTQYF.

This clonotype was recorded at least ten times. This chain links TRBV20-1 with TRBJ2-5; TRBD2 matches at 12 bases. V gave up 5 bases and J gave up 3 bases; unmatched junction bases: 4. The CDR3 is 14 residues long. Per germline, CDR1 DFQATT and CDR2 SNEGSKA (reference sequence). The DNA for the CDR3 is TGCAGTGCTGGACTAGCGGGGATGGAAGAGACCCAGTACTTC. The encoded protein is CSAGLAGMEETQYF.

This clonotype was seen many times. The rearrangement links TRBV5-4 to TRBJ2-1, with D possibly TRBD1 on 5 matching bases. The CDR3 spans 14 residues. Per germline, CDR1 SGHNT and CDR2 YYREEE (reference sequence). V lost 2 bases and J 1 base, leaving 7 bases between the germline ends. Here the CDR3 DNA reads TGTGCCAGCAGCTTCAGGGCGTCCTACAATGAGCAGTTCTTC. This encodes CASSFRASYNEQFF.

This rearrangement joins TRBV28 to TRBJ2-3; 7 nucleotides align to TRBD2. Germline V lookup: CDR1 MDHEN, CDR2 SYDVKM. The CDR3 is 15 residues long. Germline trimming cut 3 bases from V and 1 base from J; bases unmatched to any gene: 4. The CDR3: CASSFGLGRTDTQYF. The CDR3 region has the DNA TGTGCCAGCAGTTTCGGACTAGGACGCACAGATACGCAGTATTTT. Variable domain in full (rest from reference TRBV28 and TRBJ2-3): DVKVTQSSRYLVKRTGEKVFLECVQDMDHENMFWYRQDPGLGLRLIYFSYDVKMKEKGDIPEGYSVSREKKERFSLILESASTNQTSMYLCASSFGLGRTDTQYFGPGTRLTVL.

The chain has TRBV7-9 and TRBJ2-3; D may match TRBD1 or TRBD2 (7 bases each). Germline CDR1 is SEHNR and CDR2 is FQNEAQ (reference sequence). The CDR3 consists of 15 residues. With 2 bases removed from V and 3 bases from J, the gap between germline ends came to 12 bases. DNA for the CDR3: TGTGCCAGCAGCTTAATCCAGGGGGGGACAGATACGCAGTATTTT. Amino acid sequence: CASSLIQGGTDTQYF.

This clonotype was seen a few times. The genes are TRBV6-5 and TRBJ1-2; tentative D call: TRBD1 (5 bases). Trimming left V 2 bases short and J 1 base short, with 11 bases between. The CDR3 runs 15 residues. Germline-derived CDR1 and CDR2 are MNHEY and SVGAGI. For the CDR3, the DNA is TGTGCCAGCAGTTACAGGAGGGGCGATAACTATGGCTACACCTTC. This translates into CASSYRRGDNYGYTF.

This clonotype was observed a single time. Mismatch with germline at one junction end may stem from a read error. The chain carries TRBV28 and TRBJ1-2; D is unresolved. Germline V lookup: CDR1 MDHEN, CDR2 SYDVKM. The CDR3 spans 13 residues. CDR3 region: CASSRTRTGGCTF. The CDR3 DNA is TGTGCCAGCAGTCGGACGCGGACGGGAGGCTGCACCTTC.

This clonotype showed up many times. This sequence joins TRBV7-3 and TRBJ1-6, with TRBD1 identical over 7 bases. The CDR3 extends over 13 amino acids. Trimming at V came to 2 bases and at J to 8 bases, leaving 0 bases not matched to a gene. Per germline, CDR1 SGHTA and CDR2 FQGTGA. The CDR3 here is CASSLDRDSPLHF. In DNA form, the CDR3 reads TGTGCCAGCAGCTTAGACAGGGATTCACCCCTCCACTTT.

This clonotype was detected a few times. The genes are TRBV5-4 and TRBJ2-3, with D possibly being TRBD2 (6 bases). The CDR3 extends over 16 amino acids. Germline loops: CDR1 SGHNT, CDR2 YYREEE (reference sequence). Trimming took 0 bases from V and 2 from J, leaving 13 bases between them. The CDR3 region is CASSLEERVPTDTQYF. CDR3 in DNA: TGTGCCAGCAGCTTGGAAGAGCGGGTGCCCACAGATACGCAGTATTTT.

This clonotype was recorded once. The conserved phenylalanine or tryptophan is not found at the CDR3 terminus, so this likely reflects a read error. The chain is built from TRBV7-4 and TRBJ1-2; D remains ambiguous. The length of the CDR3 is 14 residues. Trimming left V 5 bases short and J 6 bases short, with 16 bases between. CDR1 and CDR2 (germline): SGHVT, SQSDAQ. The chain's CDR3 is CASSQDTLWDGYTL. DNA of the CDR3: TGTGCCAGCAGCCAGGATACACTTTGGGATGGCTACACCTTA.

This clonotype was seen at least ten times. The chain combines TRBV19 with TRBJ1-4, with 9 bases lining up with TRBD1. The CDR3 totals 16 residues. V lost 7 bases, J lost 8 bases, and 14 bases stayed unmatched. CDR1 is LNHDA, CDR2 SQIVND, per germline (reference sequence). The CDR3 nucleotides are TGTGCCAGTACCAGGACACCGGGACAGGGCTTGGAAAAACTGTTTTTT. Amino acids: CASTRTPGQGLEKLFF. The full variable domain, completed using reference TRBV19 and TRBJ1-4, is DGGITQSPKYLFRKEGQNVTLSCEQNLNHDAMYWYRQDPGQGLRLIYYSQIVNDFQKGDIAEGYSVSREKKESFPLTVTSAQKNPTAFYLCASTRTPGQGLEKLFFGSGTQLSVL.

The chain has TRBV7-9 and TRBJ1-1; 8 positions match TRBD1. J gave up 2 bases and V 6 bases, and 8 bases lay outside the gene matches. Germline values: CDR1 SEHNR, CDR2 FQNEAQ (reference sequence). CDR3 length: 15 amino acids. The CDR3 DNA sequence: TGTGCCAGCAGTTCGACTGACAGGGGCAACACTGAAGCTTTCTTT. Amino acids: CASSSTDRGNTEAFF.

This clonotype was found many times. V gene TRBV7-2 combines with J gene TRBJ2-1; TRBD2 agrees at 11 bases. CDR3 length: 15 residues. V was pared by 5 bases and J by 12 bases, with 12 bases of the junction left unmatched. CDR1 is SGHTA and CDR2 is FQGNSA in the germline V gene. CDR3 in amino acids: CASSPRLAGSAGQFF. The CDR3 nucleotides are TGTGCCAGCAGCCCAAGACTAGCGGGATCAGCCGGGCAGTTCTTC.

This clonotype was seen only a few times. The J gene is TRBJ2-3, the V gene TRBV6-5; no firm D call. From germline, CDR1 is MNHEY and CDR2 SVGAGI. Trimming removed 5 bases at V and 9 bases at J, with 12 bases between. The CDR3 has 12 residues. The CDR3 sequence: CASSPGPPTQYF. DNA of the CDR3: TGTGCCAGCAGTCCCGGGCCTCCCACGCAGTATTTT.

This clonotype appeared many times. The chain recombines TRBV29-1 with TRBJ1-2; 8 positions agree with TRBD1. The V gene end was trimmed by 7 bases and the J gene end by 0 bases; junction bases not matched to a gene: 4. The CDR3 length is 13 residues. Germline V gene lookup returns CDR1 SQVTM and CDR2 ANQGSEA. For the CDR3, the DNA is TGCAGCGCCTGGACAGGGACTAACTATGGCTACACCTTC. It codes for CSAWTGTNYGYTF.

A few counts support this clonotype. The chain employs TRBV6-2 or TRBV6-3 and TRBJ2-7; 11 bases align to TRBD2. The V gene's germline CDR1 is MNHEY and CDR2 SVGEGT. V lost 7 bases, J lost 5 bases, and 10 bases stayed unmatched. The CDR3 has 15 amino acids. The CDR3 bases are TGTGCCAGCACCCTAACTAGCGGGAGCGTTGACGAGCAGTACGTC. Translating it yields CASTLTSGSVDEQYV.

In its sample, this clonotype was seen many times. The chain employs TRBV7-2 and TRBJ2-1; D gene ambiguous. The V gene lost 1 base and the J gene lost 5 bases, with 6 bases spanning the gap. Germline V gene data show CDR1 as SGHTA and CDR2 as FQGNSA. The CDR3 extends over 13 amino acids. The CDR3 bases are TGTGCCAGCAGCTTAGACACAGACAATGAGCAGTTCTTC. This translates into CASSLDTDNEQFF.

There are a few counts of this clonotype. This may be a read error: a much more frequent sequence differs by one nucleotide. The chain combines TRBV7-2 with TRBJ1-1; 7 bases map to TRBD1. Germline-derived CDR1 and CDR2 are SGHTA and FQGNSA. The CDR3 length is 14 residues. The DNA for the CDR3 is TGTGCCTGCAGCCCCCGGGAGGGGGCTATTGAAGCTTTCTTT. Amino acids: CACSPREGAIEAFF. Variable domain in full (rest from reference TRBV7-2 and TRBJ1-1): GAGVSQSPSNKVTEKGKDVELRCDPISGHTALYWYRQSLGQGLEFLIYFQGNSAPDKSGLPSDRFSAERTGGSVSTLTIQRTQQEDSAVYLCACSPREGAIEAFFGQGTRLTVV.

This clonotype showed up many times. The V and J genes are TRBV7-9 and TRBJ2-1, with D perhaps matching TRBD2 (6 bases). V dropped 3 bases and J dropped 6 bases, with 12 bases sitting between them. The CDR3 is 14 amino acids. CDR1 and CDR2 from the germline V gene are SEHNR and FQNEAQ (reference sequence). CDR3 sequence: CASSFSGTSNEQFF. CDR3 bases: TGTGCCAGCAGCTTTTCCGGGACTTCCAATGAGCAGTTCTTC. Combining the CDR3 with reference TRBV7-9 and TRBJ2-1 gives the whole variable domain DTGVSQNPRHKITKRGQNVTFRCDPISEHNRLYWYRQTLGQGPEFLTYFQNEAQLEKSRLLSDRFSAERPKGSFSTLEIQRTEQGDSAMYLCASSFSGTSNEQFFGPGTRLTVL.

The chain is built from TRBV6-5 and TRBJ1-5; the D is unclear. The CDR3 consists of 13 residues. The germline V gene encodes CDR1 MNHEY and CDR2 SVGAGI. V shed 0 bases and J shed 7 bases, with 7 bases lying between them. CDR3 nucleotide sequence: TGTGCCAGCAGTTACTCGTCGGGCCAGCCCCAGCATTTT. It translates to CASSYSSGQPQHF.

This clonotype was found a few times. V gene TRBV7-6 combines with J gene TRBJ2-3; 13 nucleotides line up with TRBD2. The V segment lost 0 bases and the J segment 3 bases; nucleotides outside the gene matches: 3. CDR1 SGHVS and CDR2 FNYEAQ come from the germline V gene. The CDR3 is made up of 17 amino acids. Here the CDR3 reads CASSLATSGRLTDTQYF. The CDR3 nucleotides read TGTGCCAGCAGCTTAGCGACTAGCGGGAGGCTTACAGATACGCAGTATTTT.

This clonotype has at least ten counts. The V gene is TRBV7-2, the J gene TRBJ1-2; 7 nucleotides line up with TRBD1. The germline gives CDR1 SGHTA, CDR2 FQGNSA. The CDR3 has 14 amino acids. Trimming took 5 bases from V and 8 from J; bases not matched to a gene: 11. The CDR3 bases are TGTGCCAGCAGCCAATCCCGGGGCAGGGGGGGCTACACCTTC. Amino acid sequence: CASSQSRGRGGYTF.

V and J are TRBV14 and TRBJ2-4; D not certain. The germline V gene encodes CDR1 SGHDN and CDR2 FVKESK. CDR3 length equals 16 residues. V lost 4 bases and J lost 0, with 13 bases in between. For the CDR3, the DNA is TGTGCCAGCAGCCCGCTGCAAACTATAGCCAAAAACATTCAGTACTTC. Amino acids: CASSPLQTIAKNIQYF.

This clonotype was counted many times. The genes are TRBV7-2 and TRBJ1-4, with D tentatively TRBD1 (5 bases). Trimming cost V 1 base and J 10 bases, with 22 bases left between them. The CDR3 loop spans 17 amino acids. The germline gives CDR1 SGHTA, CDR2 FQGNSA. The CDR3 DNA reads as TGTGCCAGCAGCTTAGTAGGCAGGGAGGTGCGGTTGGGAAAACTGTTTTTT. Its protein product is CASSLVGREVRLGKLFF.